A single sample is the source of the 26 T cell receptor beta chains below, sequenced in a study of T cell responses to AZD1222 COVID-19 vaccine. Generated by immunoSEQ multiplex PCR, the TCRdb table keeps only in-frame clones and is missing some. The sample has some 86,000 clones; around nine tenths are singletons. The sample consisted of peripheral blood, taken 28 days after the second AZD1222 dose. These receptor sequences come from an adult who received the AZD1222 COVID-19 vaccine.

The rearrangement links TRBV28 to TRBJ2-3, with D possibly matching TRBD2 (5 bases). V lost 5 bases to trimming and J lost 6 bases, with 21 bases between them. Germline lookup yields CDR1 MDHEN and CDR2 SYDVKM. The CDR3 runs to 16 residues. In nucleotides, the CDR3 is TGTGCCAGCAGTCCCCGTCGAACTAGTGCTTCGGATACGCAGTATTTT. This encodes CASSPRRTSASDTQYF.

In its sample, this clone was seen once. The chain is built from TRBV19 and TRBJ1-1; no firm D call. The CDR3 spans 12 residues. With 5 bases removed from V and 11 bases from J, the gap between germline ends came to 15 bases. Germline CDR1 is LNHDA and CDR2 is SQIVND (reference sequence). CDR3 in amino acids: CASSSGGQYAFF. CDR3 bases: TGTGCCAGTAGTTCCGGAGGGCAGTACGCTTTCTTT.

The chain links TRBV30 to TRBJ2-3, with 7 positions matching TRBD2. The CDR3 runs 13 residues. J lost 6 bases, V lost 4 bases, and 7 bases had no gene match. Germline V lookup: CDR1 GTSNPN, CDR2 SVGIG (reference sequence). CDR3 coding DNA: TGTGCCTGGACCCCCGGGGACTACGATACGCAGTATTTT. This sequence encodes CAWTPGDYDTQYF.

As regards this clone: The junction shows a germline mismatch at one end, possibly a read error. The CDR3 DNA sequence: TGTGCCAGCAGAGAAGGGGCAGACTCTGGAAACACCATATATTTT. This encodes CASREGADSGNTIYF. This chain joins TRBV6-1 and TRBJ1-3, with a weak D call TRBD1 (5 bases). Looked up from germline, CDR1 is MNHNS and CDR2 is SASEGT. The length of the CDR3 is 15 residues.

The chain joins TRBV6-5 to TRBJ1-2, with a weak D call TRBD1 (5 bases). V gave up 5 bases and J gave up 2 bases, with 9 bases separating them. The CDR3 runs to 13 residues. CDR1 and CDR2 (germline): MNHEY, SVGAGI. CDR3 loop: CASSPQENYGYTF. CDR3 DNA: TGTGCCAGCAGTCCACAGGAGAACTATGGCTACACCTTC.

V gene TRBV27 combines with J gene TRBJ2-2; 8 bases align to TRBD2. Germline CDR1 reads MNHEY; CDR2 reads SMNVEV (reference sequence). The length of the CDR3 is 20 residues. Germline trimming cut 4 bases from V and 0 bases from J; bases unmatched to any gene: 16. The CDR3 here is CASSSTLPRGGTANTGELFF. The CDR3 DNA reads TGTGCCAGCAGTTCGACCCTTCCCCGCGGGGGGACCGCGAACACCGGGGAGCTGTTTTTT.

The chain uses TRBV19 and TRBJ1-5, with TRBD1 matching over 11 bases. CDR1 is LNHDA and CDR2 is SQIVND in the germline V gene (reference sequence). V was clipped by 5 bases and J by 6 bases; unmatched bases: 6. The CDR3 runs to 15 residues. In nucleotides, the CDR3 is TGTGCCAGTAGTTCCGGGACAGGGGGTGTTCAGCCCCAGCATTTT. Protein sequence: CASSSGTGGVQPQHF.

The rearrangement uses TRBV5-8 and TRBJ2-7, with a tentative D call TRBD2 (5 bases). Trimming removed 2 bases from V and 3 bases from J, with 12 bases in between. The CDR3 loop spans 14 amino acids. Germline assignment: CDR1 SGHTS and CDR2 YDEGEE. The CDR3 sequence: CASSFGQTNYEQYF. The CDR3 region has the DNA TGTGCCAGCAGCTTTGGTCAGACTAACTACGAGCAGTACTTC.

CDR3: CASSTGTQQGKLFF. CDR3 bases: TGTGCCAGTAGCACCGGGACTCAACAGGGAAAACTGTTTTTT. This chain connects TRBV19 to TRBJ1-4; perhaps TRBD1 as D (6 bases). V lost 6 bases, J lost 10 bases, and 18 bases lay in between. Germline V gene lookup returns CDR1 LNHDA and CDR2 SQIVND (reference sequence). The CDR3 runs 14 residues.

The chain is built from TRBV6-2 or TRBV6-3 and TRBJ2-7; TRBD1 might be the D (6 bases). This CDR3 has 15 residues. Germline values: CDR1 MNHEY, CDR2 SVGEGT. V was cut by 2 bases and J by 0 bases, with 11 bases left in between. The CDR3 DNA sequence: TGTGCCAGCAGTTACCGACAGGCCAGCTCCTACGAGCAGTACTTC. It is translated as CASSYRQASSYEQYF.

The V and J genes are TRBV27 and TRBJ1-1, with a tentative D call TRBD1 (6 bases). The germline gives CDR1 MNHEY, CDR2 SMNVEV (reference sequence). Trimming took off 0 bases at V and 3 bases at J, with 11 bases between the two ends. CDR3 length: 15 residues. The CDR3 DNA reads as TGTGCCAGCAGTTTATCGGGGGCAGGGTACACTGAAGCTTTCTTT. Translation: CASSLSGAGYTEAFF.

V usage is TRBV11-2 and J usage is TRBJ2-1, with TRBD2 matching over 12 bases. V was clipped by 2 bases and J by 7 bases; unmatched bases: 9. Germline V CDR1 and CDR2: SGHAT, FQNNGV. The CDR3 covers 17 residues. DNA for the CDR3: TGTGCCAGCAGCTTATCTAGCGGGAGGGCCCGGGGAAATGAGCAGTTCTTC. It codes for CASSLSSGRARGNEQFF.

CDR3 sequence reads: CASSFGGTAKNIQYF. DNA for the CDR3: TGTGCCAGCAGCTTCGGGGGGACGGCCAAAAACATTCAGTACTTC. The chain uses TRBV7-2 and TRBJ2-4; 7 bases agree with TRBD2. CDR3 size: 15 residues. CDR1 and CDR2 (germline): SGHTA, FQGNSA. V lost 3 bases, J lost 1 base, and 3 bases stayed unmatched.

This sequence joins TRBV6-4 and TRBJ2-7, with a possible D match to TRBD1 (5 bases). This CDR3 has 12 amino acids. The germline V and J ends were trimmed by 7 bases and 4 bases, with 11 bases remaining between them. Germline CDR1 and CDR2: MRHNA and SNTAGT. CDR3 protein: CASNGHQYEQYF. The CDR3 nucleotides read TGTGCCAGCAACGGACACCAATACGAGCAGTACTTC.

The genes are TRBV15 and TRBJ2-1; TRBD2 agrees at 13 bases. CDR1 LNHNV and CDR2 YYDKDF come from the germline V gene (reference sequence). The CDR3 extends over 17 amino acids. J was trimmed by 0 bases and V by 9 bases; bases with no gene match: 8. The CDR3, as DNA: TGTGCCACTAGGGGGACTAGCGGGAAGAGCTCCTACAATGAGCAGTTCTTC. This gives the protein CATRGTSGKSSYNEQFF.

The genes are TRBV11-2 and TRBJ2-7, with TRBD2 identical over 12 bases. The CDR3 totals 17 residues. After removal of 4 bases from V and 2 bases from J, the junction contained 9 bases not matched to a gene. The germline V gene has CDR1 SGHAT and CDR2 FQNNGV. The CDR3 nucleotides read TGTGCCAGCAGCTCTCCACGGACTAGCGGGATTACCTACGAGCAGTACTTC. Protein product: CASSSPRTSGITYEQYF.

The chain joins TRBV6-5 to TRBJ1-3; weak D call: TRBD1 (5 bases). V dropped 7 bases and J dropped 0 bases, with 13 bases sitting between them. The CDR3 sequence is 15 residues long. The germline V gene has CDR1 MNHEY and CDR2 SVGAGI. The CDR3 DNA follows: TGTGCCAGCAATCCCCGCGGGGGCTCTGGAAACACCATATATTTT. Translating it yields CASNPRGGSGNTIYF.

In DNA form, the CDR3 reads TGTGCCTGGAGTCTGTTTAGCGGGAGGTCCCAAGAGACCCAGTACTTC. Translation gives CAWSLFSGRSQETQYF. The chain combines TRBV30 with TRBJ2-5; 10 positions agree with TRBD2. This CDR3 has 16 residues. The junction had 7 bases not matched to a gene; V was cut back by 2 bases and J by 1 base. Germline V gene sequence: CDR1 GTSNPN, CDR2 SVGIG (reference sequence).

V is TRBV28 and J is TRBJ1-1; 7 nucleotides match TRBD1. The germline CDR1 and CDR2 sequences are MDHEN and SYDVKM. Trimming at V came to 8 bases and at J to 6 bases, leaving 15 bases not matched to a gene. The CDR3 extends over 15 amino acids. The CDR3 coding sequence is TGTGCCAGCTCACCTGCGGAGGGGGCCACGGCTGAAGCTTTCTTT. Amino acid sequence: CASSPAEGATAEAFF.

The J gene is TRBJ1-3, the V gene TRBV4-1, with D possibly TRBD1 on 5 matching bases. Germline lookup yields CDR1 MGHRA and CDR2 YSYEKL. The CDR3 loop spans 15 amino acids. V was trimmed by 1 base and J by 4 bases, leaving 11 bases between them. As DNA, the CDR3 is TGCGCCAGCAGCCAAGTTAGGGGAGAAGGAAACACCATATATTTT. This encodes CASSQVRGEGNTIYF.

V usage is TRBV2 and J usage is TRBJ1-2; no definite D call. CDR3 size: 12 residues. Trimming cost V 2 bases and J 4 bases, with 5 bases left between them. Germline CDR1 reads SNHLY; CDR2 reads FYNNEI. DNA of the CDR3: TGTGCCAGCAGTGAAACCGGCTATGGCTACACCTTC. This sequence encodes CASSETGYGYTF.

The rearrangement uses TRBV30 and TRBJ2-1; 9 bases line up with TRBD1. The CDR3 has 14 amino acids. V shed 5 bases, J shed 7 bases, and the junction held 9 bases outside the gene matches. CDR1 and CDR2 from the germline V gene are GTSNPN and SVGIG (reference sequence). The CDR3 DNA is TGTGCCTGGGGGAGCGGGACAGGGAGAAATGAGCAGTTCTTC. It is translated as CAWGSGTGRNEQFF. The entire variable domain, with the rest obtained from reference TRBV30 and TRBJ2-1, is as follows: SQTIHQWPATLVQPVGSPLSLECTVEGTSNPNLYWYRQAAGRGLQLLFYSVGIGQISSEVPQNLSASRPQDRQFILSSKKLLLSDSGFYLCAWGSGTGRNEQFFGPGTRLTVL.

The rearrangement links TRBV5-5 to TRBJ1-2, with unresolved D. CDR1 is SGHKS, CDR2 YYEKEE, per germline (reference sequence). This CDR3 is 16 amino acids long. Trimming removed 0 bases from V and 0 bases from J, with 12 bases in between. The CDR3 region has the DNA TGTGCCAGCAGCTTGGAGGCGGCCGTAGCTAACTATGGCTACACCTTC. This translates into CASSLEAAVANYGYTF.

This rearrangement joins TRBV6-5 to TRBJ2-2; 11 bases align to TRBD2. Trimming cost V 7 bases and J 3 bases; bases outside gene matches: 4. The CDR3 totals 15 residues. The V gene's germline CDR1 is MNHEY and CDR2 SVGAGI. CDR3 DNA sequence: TGTGCCAGCACTGTGACTAGCGGGGACACCGGGGAGCTGTTTTTT. It is translated as CASTVTSGDTGELFF.

This clone was counted a single time. The chain employs TRBV29-1 and TRBJ2-7; no reliable D call. The germline V gene has CDR1 SQVTM and CDR2 ANQGSEA. Trimming cost V 3 bases and J 2 bases, with 8 bases left between them. This CDR3 is built from 12 residues. The chain's CDR3 is CSVEGSPYEQYF. The CDR3 DNA reads as TGCAGCGTTGAGGGCAGTCCCTACGAGCAGTACTTC.

This clone was seen a few times. The rearrangement joins TRBV5-1 to TRBJ2-1; TRBD2 matches 10 bases. The CDR3 is 15 residues long. Germline V gene sequence: CDR1 SGHRS, CDR2 YFSETQ. V lost 2 bases and J lost 2; bases outside the gene matches: 1. The CDR3 DNA sequence: TGCGCCAGCAGCTTTAGCGGGGGGACCTACAATGAGCAGTTCTTC. Protein product: CASSFSGGTYNEQFF. The complete variable domain, with remaining parts taken from reference TRBV5-1 and TRBJ2-1, reads KAGVTQTPRYLIKTRGQQVTLSCSPISGHRSVSWYQQTPGQGLQFLFEYFSETQRNKGNFPGRFSGRQFSNSRSEMNVSTLELGDSALYLCASSFSGGTYNEQFFGPGTRLTVL.